This paragraph reports one T cell receptor (beta chain). Its cognate antigen is unknown. The sample originates from a study of T cell responses to AZD1222 COVID-19 vaccine. TCRdb keeps only in-frame clones here, not all; method: immunoSEQ multiplex PCR. Among approximately 180,000 clones listed, around nine tenths were seen once. Germline assignment: CDR1 LNHDA and CDR2 SQIVND (reference sequence). The V and J ends lost 3 bases and 5 bases respectively, with 17 bases between them. The CDR3 spans 16 residues. Findings and limits, study-wide: Only a handful of people who got AZD1222 tested seropositive at baseline.

The receptor's source is an adult in good health. The sample here was peripheral blood, taken on day 0 of AZD1222 vaccination. The J gene is TRBJ1-5, the V gene TRBV19, with D perhaps TRBD1 (6 bases). The CDR3 nucleotides are TGTGCCAGTAGTATTTATAAAGGGGGGGGCCATCAGCCCCAGCATTTT. It encodes CASSIYKGGGHQPQHF.